This TCR beta chain was identified in a study of cytomegalovirus exposure and HLA in healthy donors. Notes on the study in general: A later examination showed that TCR association rates differed by HLA locus, with DRB1 most and HLA-C fewest. For most TCR sequences rarity was the rule, although some public TCRs occurred in many donors. In terms of immune exposure information, only CMV serostatus was available. According to a later analysis, donors in an Asian-associated ancestry cluster reportedly had fewer N-insertions than the approximately 670-donor mean.

The study ran its PCR with 60 Vbeta and 13 Jbeta primers. The table came from immunoSEQ multiplex PCR; TCRdb's copy has only in-frame clones and leaves some out. The sample consists of some 170,000 clones, over 75% of them appearing once. Regarding this clone: Its antigen remains unknown.

The CDR3 loop spans 17 amino acids. Per germline, CDR1 SQVTM and CDR2 ANQGSEA. V shed 1 base, J shed 4 bases, and the junction held 11 bases outside the gene matches. V gene TRBV29-1 combines with J gene TRBJ1-2; 11 nucleotides match TRBD1. The sample was PBMCs. This clonotype was sampled from a man aged 40-50 years in good health and CMV-seronegative. DNA of the CDR3: TGCAGCGTTGAAGGATCCGGACAGGGGGCTGGTAGCTATGGCTACACCTTC. Protein sequence: CSVEGSGQGAGSYGYTF.